The 21 T cell receptor beta chains reported below all come from one sample, sequenced in a study of CD8 T cells in ankylosing spondylitis (dated by TCRdb to about 2017). The protocol used for the library was 5' RACE. The sample was run on an Illumina HiSeq 2500. The public sequencing data were trimmed at Q25 with fastp and processed into clonotypes with MiXCR by TCRdb, which kept only in-frame beta chains. Each CDR3 protein appears once, grouped with its most common genes and DNA. The sample contains just over 300,000 distinct CDR3 sequences, less than 25% of them found a single time. In total, the top ten clones hold 3% to 4% of the sample. The sample was blood, either unsorted or a sorted T cell fraction (not recorded which). The receptors were gathered from a female donor with ankylosing spondylitis or in good health (not recorded which).

The rearrangement uses TRBV20-1 and TRBJ2-7, with a possible D match to TRBD2 (5 bases). Germline V lookup: CDR1 DFQATT, CDR2 SNEGSKA (reference sequence). There are 14 residues in the CDR3. V was shortened by 6 bases and J by 2 bases, with 17 bases between the two germline ends. CDR3: CSAPGEAGTYEQYF. CDR3 DNA sequence: TGCAGTGCCCCTGGAGAGGCGGGTACCTACGAGCAGTACTTC.

This clonotype came up a few times. The chain employs TRBV9 and TRBJ1-1; D is ambiguous. From germline, CDR1 is SGDLS and CDR2 YYNGEE. The CDR3 is 14 residues long. Trimming removed 0 bases at V and 4 bases at J, with 10 bases between. DNA of the CDR3: TGTGCCAGCAGCGTAGACGGCCGGGGCACTGAAGCTTTCTTT. Translated, it gives CASSVDGRGTEAFF.

The genes are TRBV28 and TRBJ1-5; 7 bases line up with TRBD1. This CDR3 is 16 amino acids long. The germline CDR1 and CDR2 sequences are MDHEN and SYDVKM. The ends lost 4 bases at V and 0 bases at J; junction bases unmatched: 6. The CDR3 sequence is CASSSSGQYSNQPQHF. DNA of the CDR3: TGTGCCAGCAGTTCCTCGGGACAGTATAGCAATCAGCCCCAGCATTTT.

The gene calls are TRBV19 and TRBJ2-1; tentative D call: TRBD1 (5 bases). V lost 3 bases, J lost 9 bases, and 15 bases lay in between. The germline V gene has CDR1 LNHDA and CDR2 SQIVND (reference sequence). The CDR3 has 14 amino acids. The CDR3 spells CASSITQIRGEQFF. CDR3 in DNA: TGTGCCAGTAGTATCACCCAGATTAGGGGTGAGCAGTTCTTC.

This clonotype was picked up a small number of times. The CDR3 sequence: CASRETRGRIGNEQFF. CDR3 sequence (DNA): TGTGCCAGCAGAGAGACTAGGGGGCGCATTGGCAATGAGCAGTTCTTC. The V gene is TRBV12-3 or TRBV12-4, the J gene TRBJ2-1, with D tentatively TRBD1 (7 bases). V was clipped by 6 bases and J by 6 bases, with 21 bases between them. The CDR3 spans 16 residues.

The rearrangement joins TRBV10-3 to TRBJ2-5; D is ambiguous. Germline lookup yields CDR1 ENHRY and CDR2 SYGVKD. V was pared by 8 bases and J by 4 bases, with 8 bases between. The CDR3 runs 11 residues. The CDR3 DNA reads TGTGCCATCCGAGAGGCAGAGACCCAGTACTTC. As protein: CAIREAETQYF.

This clonotype occurred a few times. The chain has TRBV10-3 and TRBJ1-1, with D hard to call. The CDR3 has 14 residues. V lost 11 bases, J lost 1 base, and 17 bases lay in between. Germline-derived CDR1 and CDR2 are ENHRY and SYGVKD. The CDR3, as DNA: TGTGCCGCAGGATCGCCGGCTCCGAACACTGAAGCTTTCTTT. It encodes CAAGSPAPNTEAFF.

This clonotype was observed a handful of times. V gene TRBV20-1 combines with J gene TRBJ2-2, with D uncertain. Germline V gives CDR1 DFQATT, CDR2 SNEGSKA (reference sequence). CDR3 length: 13 residues. V lost 0 bases and J 6 bases, leaving 8 bases between the germline ends. CDR3 sequence: CSARDRAAGELFF. DNA for the CDR3: TGCAGTGCTAGAGATCGGGCGGCCGGGGAGCTGTTTTTT.

This chain uses TRBV7-2 with TRBJ2-3; no clear D gene. Germline V lookup: CDR1 SGHTA, CDR2 FQGNSA. The CDR3 contains 15 residues. V was cut by 5 bases and J by 4 bases, with 16 bases left in between. CDR3 sequence reads: CASSLTGSRSDTQYF. In nucleotides, the CDR3 is TGTGCCAGCAGCCTAACTGGCTCCAGGTCAGATACGCAGTATTTT.

This clonotype was seen a few times. The chain has TRBV6-1 and TRBJ2-3, with no clear D. Trimming shortened V by 6 bases and J by 2 bases, and 15 bases separated the two germline ends. Germline CDR1 reads MNHNS; CDR2 reads SASEGT. The CDR3 has 15 amino acids. For the CDR3, the DNA is TGTGCCAGCAGCTTTAGCAGGACGCCCACAGATACGCAGTATTTT. Residues: CASSFSRTPTDTQYF.

V and J are TRBV3-1 and TRBJ2-3; no reliable D call. V was shortened by 1 base and J by 6 bases, with 8 bases between the two germline ends. The CDR3 runs to 13 residues. Germline lookup yields CDR1 LGHDT and CDR2 YNNKEL (reference sequence). The CDR3 protein is CASSQALEDTQYF. DNA for the CDR3: TGTGCCAGCAGCCAAGCTCTAGAGGATACGCAGTATTTT.

V and J are TRBV5-1 and TRBJ2-1, with D perhaps TRBD1 or TRBD2 (7 bases each). The germline gives CDR1 SGHRS, CDR2 YFSETQ. Between the trimmed V and J ends, which lost 4 bases and 7 bases, there was a span of 18 bases. The CDR3 has 15 residues. CDR3 nucleotides: TGCGCCAGCAGCGAGGGGGGGACAGCCCCTAATGAGCAGTTCTTC. Encoded protein: CASSEGGTAPNEQFF.

This clonotype showed up many times. This chain joins TRBV12-3 or TRBV12-4 and TRBJ2-7; 14 bases fit TRBD2. Losses at the gene ends were 3 bases for V and 0 bases for J; bases not matched to a gene: 13. The CDR3 consists of 20 residues. The DNA for the CDR3 is TGTGCCAGCAGTTTCAGGGGACTAGCGGGAGTTCTTAAGAGCTCCTACGAGCAGTACTTC. As protein: CASSFRGLAGVLKSSYEQYF.

The table lists this clonotype with a few counts. The V gene is TRBV5-1, the J gene TRBJ2-7, with 9 bases aligning to TRBD1. Germline V gene lookup returns CDR1 SGHRS and CDR2 YFSETQ. CDR3 size: 14 residues. V trimming: 4 bases; J trimming: 2 bases; junction bases outside the gene matches: 4. In DNA, the CDR3 is TGCGCCAGCAGCAGGACAGGGGATCCCTACGAGCAGTACTTC. Translating gives CASSRTGDPYEQYF.

The table lists this clonotype with a count of one. The gene calls are TRBV5-5 and TRBJ1-2, with D hard to call. CDR3 length: 13 amino acids. The germline V gene encodes CDR1 SGHKS and CDR2 YYEKEE (reference sequence). V lost 0 bases and J lost 3, with 6 bases in between. CDR3 nucleotide sequence: TGTGCCAGCAGCTTGGAATGGGACTATGGCTACACCTTC. Residues: CASSLEWDYGYTF.

The table lists this clonotype with a few counts. The genes are TRBV29-1 and TRBJ2-3; 12 positions agree with TRBD1. In germline, CDR1 is SQVTM, CDR2 ANQGSEA. The CDR3 covers 19 residues. V gave up 1 base and J gave up 4 bases; unmatched junction bases: 15. The DNA for the CDR3 is TGCAGCGTTGAAGTGAGTGGGACAGGGGGCGTCGGGCAGGCAGATACGCAGTATTTT. Amino acid sequence: CSVEVSGTGGVGQADTQYF.

The gene calls are TRBV20-1 and TRBJ2-7, with TRBD2 matching 8 bases. The germline gives CDR1 DFQATT, CDR2 SNEGSKA (reference sequence). V shed 6 bases and J 6 bases; nucleotides not matched to a gene: 10. This CDR3 contains 13 residues. CDR3 protein: CSAGRAGVGEQYF. For the CDR3, the DNA is TGCAGTGCCGGGAGGGCGGGAGTAGGCGAGCAGTACTTC.

This clonotype has only a few counts. The CDR3 coding sequence is TGTGCCAGCAGCCAAGGGACTAGCCGGGAGACCCAGTACTTC. Protein sequence: CASSQGTSRETQYF. The chain couples TRBV4-2 to TRBJ2-5; TRBD2 matches 8 bases. Germline V gene data show CDR1 as LGHNA and CDR2 as YNFKEQ. V lost 1 base, J lost 5 bases, and 3 bases stayed unmatched. The CDR3 contains 14 residues.

The chain has TRBV6-1 and TRBJ2-2; TRBD1 aligns across 12 bases. The CDR3 totals 17 residues. CDR1 is MNHNS and CDR2 is SASEGT in the germline V gene. J gave up 7 bases and V 4 bases, and 10 bases lay outside the gene matches. CDR3 DNA sequence: TGTGCCAGCAGTGGGCCCAGGGGACAGGGGGCGGTCGGGGAGCTGTTTTTT. Amino acid sequence: CASSGPRGQGAVGELFF.

The chain joins TRBV20-1 to TRBJ2-1, with 8 bases fitting TRBD2. V dropped 5 bases and J dropped 7; count of bases not matched to a gene: 10. This CDR3 comprises 14 residues. The germline V gene encodes CDR1 DFQATT and CDR2 SNEGSKA (reference sequence). CDR3 nucleotide sequence: TGCAGTGCTCCCGGGGGGGCCCTCTCAAATGAGCAGTTCTTC. It specifies CSAPGGALSNEQFF.

This clonotype has more than one count but fewer than ten. The chain links TRBV4-3 to TRBJ2-3; TRBD1 might be the D (5 bases). Germline CDR1 and CDR2: LGHNA and YSLEER. CDR3 length: 14 amino acids. The V and J ends lost 4 bases and 2 bases respectively, with 10 bases between them. CDR3 sequence: CASSPTVPTDTQYF. CDR3 DNA sequence: TGCGCCAGCAGCCCGACAGTACCCACAGATACGCAGTATTTT.